This T cell receptor (beta chain) was retrieved from a study of control samples from healthy donors and cancer patients. The V and J ends lost 7 bases and 7 bases respectively, with 8 bases between them. Germline V lookup: CDR1 SNHLY, CDR2 FYNNEI. CDR3 size: 12 residues. The protocol was immunoSEQ multiplex PCR, while the TCRdb copy is restricted to in-frame clones and leaves out a portion. Of around 100,000 clones listed, 80% to 95% are singletons. Sequences were obtained from blood. The source of this sequence is a human donor in good health. The donor label of this sample is uncertain. The chain employs TRBV2 and TRBJ1-6; unclear D gene. CDR3 DNA: TGTGCCAGCACTAGACAAAATTCACCCCTCCACTTT. It is translated as CASTRQNSPLHF. Supplemented by reference TRBV2 and TRBJ1-6, the full variable domain reads EPEVTQTPSHQVTQMGQEVILRCVPISNHLYFYWYRQILGQKVEFLVSFYNNEISEKSEIFDDQFSVERPDGSNFTLKIRSTKLEDSAMYFCASTRQNSPLHFGNGTRLTVT.